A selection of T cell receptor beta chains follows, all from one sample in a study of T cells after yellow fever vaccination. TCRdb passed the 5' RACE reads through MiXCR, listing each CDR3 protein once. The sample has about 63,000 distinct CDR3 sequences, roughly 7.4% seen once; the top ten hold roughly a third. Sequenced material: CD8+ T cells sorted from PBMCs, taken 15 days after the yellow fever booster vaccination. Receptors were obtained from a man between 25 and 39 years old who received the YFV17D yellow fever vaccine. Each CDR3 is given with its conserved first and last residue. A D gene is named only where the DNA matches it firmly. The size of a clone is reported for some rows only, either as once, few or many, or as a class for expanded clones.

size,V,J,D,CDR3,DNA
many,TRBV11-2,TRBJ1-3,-,CASSGASSGNTIYF,TGTGCCAGCTCTGGGGCCAGCTCTGGAAACACCATATATTTT
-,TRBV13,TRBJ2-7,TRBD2,CASSLATSGPYEQYF,TGTGCCAGCAGCTTAGCCACTAGCGGACCCTACGAGCAGTACTTC
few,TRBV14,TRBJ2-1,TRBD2,CASSQLAGGVEQFF,TGTGCCAGCAGCCAACTAGCGGGAGGTGTAGAGCAGTTCTTC
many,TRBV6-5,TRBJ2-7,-,CASSPFSGGAYEQYF,TGTGCCAGCAGTCCCTTTAGCGGTGGCGCCTACGAGCAGTACTTC
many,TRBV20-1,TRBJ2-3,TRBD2,CSARGTSGRASTDTQYF,TGCAGTGCTAGAGGGACTAGCGGGAGGGCCAGCACAGATACGCAGTATTTT
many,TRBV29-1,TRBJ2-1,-,CSAPAYNEQFF,TGCAGCGCGCCAGCCTACAATGAGCAGTTCTTC
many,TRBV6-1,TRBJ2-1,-,CASSGLLYNEQFF,TGTGCCAGCAGTGGACTGTTATACAATGAGCAGTTCTTC
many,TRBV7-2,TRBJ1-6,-,CASSLSPLRPLHF,TGTGCCAGCAGCTTATCCCCTCTAAGACCCCTCCACTTT
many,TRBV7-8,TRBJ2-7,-,CASSDRSYEQYF,TGTGCCAGCAGCGACCGCTCCTACGAGCAGTACTTC
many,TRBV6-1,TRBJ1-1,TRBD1,CASGGDSLNTEAFF,TGTGCCAGCGGGGGGGACAGCCTGAACACTGAAGCTTTCTTT
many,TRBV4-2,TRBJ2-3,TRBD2,CASSQRGGTSGSTDTQYF,TGTGCCAGCAGCCAAAGGGGAGGGACTAGCGGGAGCACAGATACGCAGTATTTT